What follows are 30 T cell receptor beta chains derived from one specimen sequenced in a study of PD-1 blockade in classical Hodgkin lymphoma. Sequencing was performed with immunoSEQ multiplex PCR; in TCRdb, only in-frame clones are kept and a portion is missing. The sample lists more than 90,000 clones; over 75% were seen once. Time point given: cycle 4 day 1 (C4D1), after 6 weeks of nivolumab. Autologous stem cell transplantation was followed by relapse in every patient, and brentuximab vedotin exposure varied. Sequences were derived from peripheral blood mononuclear cells (PBMCs), sampled before the fourth cycle of nivolumab. The receptors come from a human donor with classical Hodgkin lymphoma.

The chain links TRBV5-4 to TRBJ1-2; 8 bases agree with TRBD1. In germline, CDR1 is SGHNT, CDR2 YYREEE (reference sequence). This CDR3 is built from 15 residues. Trimming removed 5 bases from V and 4 bases from J; junction bases left unmatched: 10. The DNA of the CDR3 is TGTGCCAGCAGAGTAGGGACAGGAGGTACCTATGGCTACACCTTC. Translated: CASRVGTGGTYGYTF.

The chain joins TRBV5-1 to TRBJ2-7; D gene unclear. V lost 0 bases and J lost 4, with 23 bases in between. This CDR3 is 18 amino acids long. CDR1 and CDR2 (germline): SGHRS, YFSETQ. The CDR3 DNA reads TGCGCCAGCAGCTTGGAAAGGATACGGGCTAGGGTTATATACGAGCAGTACTTC. It encodes CASSLERIRARVIYEQYF.

The rearrangement joins TRBV30 to TRBJ2-7; D remains unclear. This CDR3 has 12 amino acids. Trimming cost V 4 bases and J 1 base, with 8 bases left between them. Germline-derived CDR1 and CDR2 are GTSNPN and SVGIG (reference sequence). CDR3 sequence (DNA): TGTGCCTGGACGCCGAGTTCCTACGAGCAGTACTTC. Translating it yields CAWTPSSYEQYF.

The rearrangement joins TRBV6-5 to TRBJ1-2; D gene uncertain. The CDR3 sequence is 14 residues long. Germline CDR1 reads MNHEY; CDR2 reads SVGAGI. V lost 4 bases and J lost 5, with 14 bases in between. The CDR3 DNA sequence: TGTGCCAGCAGTTCACCGCGGGAGCGGTATGGCTACACCTTC. Its translation is CASSSPRERYGYTF.

This clone was counted between two and nine times. The chain has TRBV19 and TRBJ2-2; the D gene is possibly TRBD1 (6 bases). V was clipped by 5 bases and J by 0 bases, with 7 bases between them. The CDR3 consists of 14 residues. Germline V gives CDR1 LNHDA, CDR2 SQIVND (reference sequence). The CDR3 loop is CASSRTANTGELFF. CDR3 nucleotide sequence: TGTGCCAGTAGTCGGACAGCGAACACCGGGGAGCTGTTTTTT.

CDR3 amino acids: CASSLRFPGQGNQPQHF. As DNA, the CDR3 is TGTGCCAGCAGCTTGCGGTTCCCGGGACAGGGAAATCAGCCCCAGCATTTT. The V gene is TRBV5-6, the J gene TRBJ1-5; the match to TRBD1 covers 9 bases. The length of the CDR3 is 17 residues. V was clipped by 1 base and J by 4 bases; unmatched bases: 9. The germline CDR1 and CDR2 sequences are SGHDT and YYEEEE.

The chain has TRBV27 and TRBJ1-5; D is unresolved. Germline CDR1 is MNHEY and CDR2 is SMNVEV (reference sequence). The CDR3 runs to 13 residues. With 5 bases removed from V and 9 bases from J, the gap between germline ends came to 14 bases. The CDR3 sequence: CASSRLLWSPQHF. The CDR3 DNA sequence: TGTGCCAGCAGTAGACTGCTGTGGTCGCCCCAGCATTTT.

This sequence joins TRBV2 and TRBJ2-7; D is unclear. V lost 4 bases, J lost 2 bases, and 6 bases lay in between. Looked up from germline, CDR1 is SNHLY and CDR2 is FYNNEI. The CDR3 is made up of 12 amino acids. Written as DNA, the CDR3 is TGTGCCAGCAGTGGAGGTCCCTACGAGCAGTACTTC. As protein: CASSGGPYEQYF.

The J gene is TRBJ1-1, the V gene TRBV5-1; D is ambiguous. Germline assignment: CDR1 SGHRS and CDR2 YFSETQ. Trimming stripped 1 base from V and 2 bases from J, with 12 bases between. The CDR3 has 15 residues. The CDR3 DNA follows: TGCGCCAGCAGCTTGTCGGCAGGAGGAAACACTGAAGCTTTCTTT. This translates into CASSLSAGGNTEAFF.

This chain uses TRBV7-9 with TRBJ2-1, with D perhaps matching TRBD2 (5 bases). This CDR3 contains 14 residues. The germline CDR1 and CDR2 sequences are SEHNR and FQNEAQ (reference sequence). Between the trimmed V and J ends, which lost 1 base and 9 bases, there was a span of 13 bases. The CDR3 DNA sequence: TGTGCCAGCAGCTTAGGATCCCTAGGAGGTGAGCAGTTCTTC. It codes for CASSLGSLGGEQFF.

This clone has just a few counts. V usage is TRBV6-5 and J usage is TRBJ2-5; D is unresolved. The CDR3 spans 15 residues. CDR1 is MNHEY and CDR2 is SVGAGI in the germline V gene. V lost 2 bases to trimming and J lost 1 base, with 11 bases between them. CDR3 sequence: CASSYRRVGQETQYF. The DNA of the CDR3 is TGTGCCAGCAGTTACAGACGGGTGGGCCAAGAGACCCAGTACTTC.

The genes are TRBV28 and TRBJ2-7, with D tentatively TRBD1 (6 bases). Germline V CDR1 and CDR2: MDHEN, SYDVKM. The CDR3 sequence is 14 residues long. Trimming cost V 3 bases and J 0 bases, with 9 bases left between them. CDR3 amino acids: CASSFRQDSYEQYF. DNA of the CDR3: TGTGCCAGCAGTTTCCGACAGGACTCCTACGAGCAGTACTTC.

The chain recombines TRBV19 with TRBJ2-3, with TRBD2 matching 12 bases. This CDR3 is 16 amino acids long. With 4 bases clipped from V and 3 bases from J, the junction kept 5 bases outside the gene matches. Germline values: CDR1 LNHDA, CDR2 SQIVND (reference sequence). The CDR3 coding sequence is TGTGCCAGTAGTACCTGGACTAGCGGGGAAACAGATACGCAGTATTTT. Encoded protein: CASSTWTSGETDTQYF.

V usage is TRBV7-2 and J usage is TRBJ2-1; D assignment may be TRBD1 or TRBD2 (5 bases each). CDR1 is SGHTA, CDR2 FQGNSA, per germline. The ends were cut back, 5 bases at V and 9 bases at J, with 14 bases in the middle. The CDR3 runs to 13 residues. As DNA, the CDR3 is TGTGCCAGCAGCATTCTAATTGGGGGTGAGCAGTTCTTC. Residues: CASSILIGGEQFF.

The V call is TRBV18, the J call TRBJ2-7; D is ambiguous. V was cut by 2 bases and J by 4 bases, with 6 bases left in between. This CDR3 contains 12 residues. The germline V gene has CDR1 KGHSH and CDR2 LQKENI. The CDR3 is CASSPMGYEQYF. CDR3 bases: TGTGCCAGCTCACCAATGGGGTACGAGCAGTACTTC.

This clone came up a few times. The rearrangement links TRBV27 to TRBJ2-2; D not certain. CDR1 and CDR2 from the germline V gene are MNHEY and SMNVEV (reference sequence). The CDR3 totals 14 residues. The V end lost 6 bases, the J end lost 2 bases, and 10 bases lay between the germline ends. The CDR3 region has the DNA TGTGCCAGCAGGCAGAAATTAAACACCGGGGAGCTGTTTTTT. Amino acid sequence: CASRQKLNTGELFF.

V gene TRBV5-1 combines with J gene TRBJ2-1, with TRBD2 identical over 14 bases. CDR1 is SGHRS and CDR2 is YFSETQ in the germline V gene. The CDR3 is 15 amino acids. The V segment lost 6 bases and the J segment 10 bases; nucleotides outside the gene matches: 9. CDR3 DNA: TGCGCCAGCACCAGACTAGCGGGAGGGCCGGGGGAGCAGTTCTTC. Protein: CASTRLAGGPGEQFF. The full variable domain, its missing parts supplied by reference TRBV5-1 and TRBJ2-1, is KAGVTQTPRYLIKTRGQQVTLSCSPISGHRSVSWYQQTPGQGLQFLFEYFSETQRNKGNFPGRFSGRQFSNSRSEMNVSTLELGDSALYLCASTRLAGGPGEQFFGPGTRLTVL.

The chain is built from TRBV7-9 and TRBJ1-2; 7 positions agree with TRBD1. Per the germline V gene, CDR1 is SEHNR and CDR2 is FQNEAQ (reference sequence). Germline trimming cut 5 bases from V and 7 bases from J; bases unmatched to any gene: 7. CDR3 length equals 13 residues. As DNA, the CDR3 is TGTGCCAGCAGCATTAGCACAGGGGTTGGCTACACCTTC. Protein product: CASSISTGVGYTF.

V is TRBV19 and J is TRBJ1-5; D unclear. The CDR3 covers 13 residues. V lost 6 bases and J 4 bases, leaving 10 bases between the germline ends. Germline V gives CDR1 LNHDA, CDR2 SQIVND (reference sequence). In DNA, the CDR3 is TGTGCCAGTAGGGGTCAGGCTAATCAGCCCCAGCATTTT. Translating gives CASRGQANQPQHF.

The J gene is TRBJ2-3, the V gene TRBV5-6; D call uncertain. Trimming pared 4 bases from V and 2 bases from J, leaving 14 bases between. The CDR3 consists of 15 residues. Germline-derived CDR1 and CDR2 are SGHDT and YYEEEE. CDR3 sequence (DNA): TGTGCCAGCAGCCCCACAGCGACCCTCACAGATACGCAGTATTTT. Translation gives CASSPTATLTDTQYF. Using reference TRBV5-6 and TRBJ2-3 for the parts outside the CDR3, the full variable domain is DAGVTQSPTHLIKTRGQQVTLRCSPKSGHDTVSWYQQALGQGPQFIFQYYEEEERQRGNFPDRFSGHQFPNYSSELNVNALLLGDSALYLCASSPTATLTDTQYFGPGTRLTVL.

The chain combines TRBV11-2 with TRBJ2-5; D remains ambiguous. The V gene's germline CDR1 is SGHAT and CDR2 FQNNGV. The V end was cut by 2 bases, the J end by 2 bases, with 9 bases between. The CDR3 loop spans 14 amino acids. DNA for the CDR3: TGTGCCAGCAGCTTACGTCGCATTCAAGAGACCCAGTACTTC. It encodes CASSLRRIQETQYF.

This chain joins TRBV10-3 and TRBJ1-4; D remains unclear. Trimming pared 0 bases from V and 5 bases from J, leaving 10 bases between. CDR3 size: 15 residues. Germline assignment: CDR1 ENHRY and CDR2 SYGVKD. The CDR3 DNA reads TGTGCCATCAGTGAGTCTCGCCGGGAAAATGAAAAACTGTTTTTT. Its translation is CAISESRRENEKLFF.

This chain links TRBV6-5 with TRBJ1-1; no clear D. Between the trimmed V and J ends, which lost 2 bases and 1 base, there was a span of 8 bases. Germline lookup yields CDR1 MNHEY and CDR2 SVGAGI. The CDR3 is 14 amino acids. The CDR3: CASSYAGRNTEAFF. The CDR3 DNA reads TGTGCCAGCAGTTACGCGGGGAGGAACACTGAAGCTTTCTTT.

This clone turned up a few times. The CDR3, as DNA: TGTGCCAGCAGCCCCCGGGACAGGCGAGACACCGGGGAGCTGTTTTTT. Its translation: CASSPRDRRDTGELFF. V gene TRBV11-3 combines with J gene TRBJ2-2; 8 nucleotides agree with TRBD1. In germline, CDR1 is SGHNT, CDR2 YENEEA. This CDR3 comprises 16 residues. After removal of 5 bases from V and 3 bases from J, the junction contained 8 bases not matched to a gene.

The CDR3, as DNA: TGTGCCAGCAGTTCCCCGGACAGGAGGAAGGACACCTTC. Translating gives CASSSPDRRKDTF. The genes are TRBV28 and TRBJ1-2, with 7 bases matching TRBD1. The V and J ends lost 4 bases and 12 bases, in that order; junction bases with no gene match: 11. CDR3 length: 13 amino acids. From germline, CDR1 is MDHEN and CDR2 SYDVKM.

This clone was observed once. CDR3 sequence: CASSYSMMGYEGYTF. Here the CDR3 DNA reads TGTGCCAGCAGTTACTCGATGATGGGTTACGAAGGCTACACCTTC. The chain joins TRBV6-5 to TRBJ1-2; D is ambiguous. The V gene lost 0 bases and the J gene lost 8 bases, with 16 bases spanning the gap. Germline V gene data show CDR1 as MNHEY and CDR2 as SVGAGI. The CDR3 is made up of 15 amino acids.

The V call is TRBV9, the J call TRBJ1-6; D is unclear. Looked up from germline, CDR1 is SGDLS and CDR2 is YYNGEE. The CDR3 loop spans 14 amino acids. The V end lost 0 bases, the J end lost 10 bases, and 11 bases lay between the germline ends. The CDR3 DNA reads as TGTGCCAGCAGCGTAGCTCTGGGTAGATCACCCCTCCACTTT. This codes for CASSVALGRSPLHF.

This clone was found once. The genes are TRBV10-2 and TRBJ2-7; D gene unclear. Trimming removed 3 bases at V and 7 bases at J, with 10 bases between. The CDR3 is made up of 12 amino acids. Germline V CDR1 and CDR2: WSHSY, SAAADI. Here the CDR3 reads CASSDPDEEQYF. As DNA, the CDR3 is TGCGCCAGCAGTGACCCCGATGAGGAGCAGTACTTC.

This clone was seen a handful of times. V is TRBV29-1 and J is TRBJ1-2; 10 nucleotides match TRBD1. The germline V gene has CDR1 SQVTM and CDR2 ANQGSEA. The CDR3 is 12 amino acids. V lost 4 bases and J lost 8; bases outside the gene matches: 4. CDR3 loop: CSVVGQGKGYTF. The CDR3 DNA reads TGCAGCGTTGTGGGACAGGGGAAAGGCTACACCTTC.

This clone was detected only a few times. The chain uses TRBV6-5 and TRBJ1-1, with D hard to call. This CDR3 has 14 amino acids. Trimming removed 2 bases at V and 0 bases at J, with 7 bases between. From germline, CDR1 is MNHEY and CDR2 SVGAGI. The CDR3 DNA reads as TGTGCCAGCAGTTACCGTGACTTGAACACTGAAGCTTTCTTT. This encodes CASSYRDLNTEAFF.